The rows below give T cell receptor beta chains drawn from one sample of a study of blood T cell repertoires in COVID-19. The protocol was immunoSEQ multiplex PCR, while the TCRdb copy is restricted to in-frame clones and leaves out a portion. The table shows 200,000 to 250,000 clones, with less than 90% occurring only once. The material sequenced was peripheral blood. All receptors come from a woman older than 75 with active or convalescent COVID-19. Each CDR3 is given with its conserved first and last residue. The D gene is left open where the match is weak. Expanded clones are given a class, and other clones once, few, many or no size at all.

d_call: .
j_call: TRBJ2-3
v_call: TRBV28
clone_size: once
cdr3_aa: CASSARDSSTDTQYF
cdr3_nt: TGTGCCAGCAGTGCACGGGACTCTAGCACAGATACGCAGTATTTT

d_call: TRBD1
j_call: TRBJ1-1
v_call: TRBV5-1
clone_size: .
cdr3_aa: CASSWDRVNTEAFF
cdr3_nt: TGCGCCAGCAGCTGGGACAGGGTGAACACTGAAGCTTTCTTT

d_call: .
j_call: TRBJ1-1
v_call: TRBV6-5
clone_size: .
cdr3_aa: CASSYGVEGEAFF
cdr3_nt: TGTGCCAGCAGTTATGGGGTCGAGGGTGAAGCTTTCTTT

d_call: .
j_call: TRBJ1-4
v_call: TRBV27
clone_size: .
cdr3_aa: CASSRNPSWGSGGEKLFF
cdr3_nt: TGTGCCAGCAGTCGAAACCCTTCTTGGGGCAGCGGGGGAGAAAAACTGTTTTTT

d_call: TRBD2
j_call: TRBJ2-5
v_call: TRBV10-3
clone_size: .
cdr3_aa: CAISDPAGKETQYF
cdr3_nt: TGTGCCATCAGTGACCCAGCGGGAAAAGAGACCCAGTACTTC

d_call: .
j_call: TRBJ2-3
v_call: TRBV19
clone_size: .
cdr3_aa: CASSILGQSSTDTQYF
cdr3_nt: TGTGCCAGTAGTATTTTGGGCCAGTCTAGCACAGATACGCAGTATTTT

d_call: TRBD2
j_call: TRBJ2-1
v_call: TRBV18
clone_size: .
cdr3_aa: CASYPLAGGPSDEQFF
cdr3_nt: TGTGCCAGCTATCCACTAGCGGGAGGGCCTTCCGATGAGCAGTTCTTC

d_call: .
j_call: TRBJ1-2
v_call: TRBV28
clone_size: .
cdr3_aa: CASSFSDYGYTF
cdr3_nt: TGTGCCAGCAGTTTTTCTGACTATGGCTACACCTTC

d_call: TRBD2
j_call: TRBJ2-1
v_call: TRBV27
clone_size: once
cdr3_aa: CASSLKPSGNIEQFF
cdr3_nt: TGTGCCAGCAGTTTAAAGCCTAGCGGGAACATTGAGCAGTTCTTC

d_call: .
j_call: TRBJ1-3
v_call: TRBV6-5
clone_size: few
cdr3_aa: CASSYEAGSSGNTIYF
cdr3_nt: TGTGCCAGCAGTTACGAGGCCGGTAGCTCTGGAAACACCATATATTTT

d_call: .
j_call: TRBJ1-5
v_call: TRBV2
clone_size: .
cdr3_aa: CASREPGPQHF
cdr3_nt: TGTGCCAGCAGGGAGCCCGGGCCCCAGCATTTT

d_call: .
j_call: TRBJ2-3
v_call: TRBV4-2
clone_size: .
cdr3_aa: CASSQDLRVDTQYF
cdr3_nt: TGTGCCAGCAGCCAAGATCTCAGGGTAGATACGCAGTATTTT

d_call: TRBD1
j_call: TRBJ1-5
v_call: TRBV6-2/TRBV6-3
clone_size: .
cdr3_aa: CASSPDRGHQPQHF
cdr3_nt: TGTGCCAGCAGCCCCGACAGGGGGCATCAGCCCCAGCATTTT

d_call: TRBD2
j_call: TRBJ2-3
v_call: TRBV11-2
clone_size: .
cdr3_aa: CASSLESVAGATDTQYF
cdr3_nt: TGTGCCAGCAGCTTAGAGAGTGTAGCGGGGGCGACAGATACGCAGTATTTT

d_call: .
j_call: TRBJ1-5
v_call: TRBV11-2
clone_size: .
cdr3_aa: CASSPDWTVRPQHF
cdr3_nt: TGTGCCAGCAGCCCCGATTGGACAGTCCGGCCCCAGCATTTT

d_call: TRBD2
j_call: TRBJ2-3
v_call: TRBV2
clone_size: .
cdr3_aa: CASNSLAGTDTQYF
cdr3_nt: TGTGCCAGCAACAGTCTAGCGGGCACAGATACGCAGTATTTT

d_call: .
j_call: TRBJ2-7
v_call: TRBV6-5
clone_size: many
cdr3_aa: CASRDSALSYEQYF
cdr3_nt: TGTGCCAGCAGAGACAGCGCTCTCTCCTACGAGCAGTACTTC

d_call: .
j_call: TRBJ2-7
v_call: TRBV28
clone_size: .
cdr3_aa: CASSSIGTKTYYEQYF
cdr3_nt: TGTGCCAGCAGTTCCATTGGTACCAAAACATACTACGAGCAGTACTTC

d_call: TRBD1
j_call: TRBJ1-6
v_call: TRBV6-6
clone_size: .
cdr3_aa: CASSQRIPGQTYNSPLHF
cdr3_nt: TGTGCCAGCAGTCAACGTATTCCGGGACAGACTTATAATTCACCCCTCCACTTT

d_call: .
j_call: TRBJ2-7
v_call: TRBV7-9
clone_size: .
cdr3_aa: CASGKQGYEQYF
cdr3_nt: TGTGCCAGCGGTAAGCAGGGTTACGAGCAGTACTTC

d_call: TRBD1
j_call: TRBJ2-1
v_call: TRBV11-2
clone_size: once
cdr3_aa: CASSPLGDRLLNEQFF
cdr3_nt: TGTGCCAGCAGCCCCCTAGGGGACAGACTTCTCAATGAGCAGTTCTTC

d_call: .
j_call: TRBJ2-3
v_call: TRBV24-1
clone_size: once
cdr3_aa: CATSDSRPRGTQYF
cdr3_nt: TGTGCCACCAGTGATTCCCGGCCACGAGGTACGCAGTATTTT

d_call: .
j_call: TRBJ2-1
v_call: TRBV7-9
clone_size: .
cdr3_aa: CASSLVYVRKSSYNEQFF
cdr3_nt: TGTGCCAGCAGCTTAGTCTATGTCAGGAAAAGCTCCTACAATGAGCAGTTCTTC

d_call: TRBD2
j_call: TRBJ2-1
v_call: TRBV6-6
clone_size: .
cdr3_aa: CASSLRYGTSGRRGYNEQFF
cdr3_nt: TGTGCCAGCAGCCTACGTTACGGGACTAGCGGGAGGAGGGGCTACAATGAGCAGTTCTTC

d_call: TRBD1
j_call: TRBJ2-3
v_call: TRBV11-2
clone_size: .
cdr3_aa: CASSRDSLTDTQYF
cdr3_nt: TGTGCCAGCAGCCGGGACAGCCTCACAGATACGCAGTATTTT

d_call: .
j_call: TRBJ2-1
v_call: TRBV7-6
clone_size: .
cdr3_aa: CASSLDSGYFSYNEQFF
cdr3_nt: TGTGCCAGCAGCTTAGATAGCGGCTACTTCTCCTACAATGAGCAGTTCTTC

d_call: .
j_call: TRBJ1-6
v_call: TRBV19
clone_size: .
cdr3_aa: CASSLYRNNSPLHF
cdr3_nt: TGTGCCAGTAGTTTATACAGGAATAATTCACCCCTCCACTTT

d_call: .
j_call: TRBJ2-3
v_call: TRBV4-1
clone_size: .
cdr3_aa: CASSPRSYQGGTDTQYF
cdr3_nt: TGCGCCAGCAGCCCAAGATCGTACCAGGGTGGCACAGATACGCAGTATTTT

d_call: TRBD2
j_call: TRBJ2-7
v_call: TRBV19
clone_size: .
cdr3_aa: CASSKRLAGGDEQYF
cdr3_nt: TGTGCCAGTAGTAAAAGACTAGCGGGAGGGGACGAGCAGTACTTC

d_call: TRBD1
j_call: TRBJ2-5
v_call: TRBV5-1
clone_size: .
cdr3_aa: CASSITGGAETQYF
cdr3_nt: TGCGCCAGCAGCATAACAGGGGGCGCAGAGACCCAGTACTTC

d_call: .
j_call: TRBJ1-2
v_call: TRBV5-1
clone_size: .
cdr3_aa: CASTTGNYGYTF
cdr3_nt: TGCGCCAGCACTACAGGGAACTATGGCTACACCTTC

d_call: TRBD1
j_call: TRBJ1-2
v_call: TRBV19
clone_size: once
cdr3_aa: CASLEPGTGDFGYGYTF
cdr3_nt: TGTGCCAGCCTGGAGCCCGGGACAGGGGATTTTGGCTATGGCTACACCTTC

d_call: .
j_call: TRBJ2-3
v_call: TRBV5-1
clone_size: once
cdr3_aa: CASSQSTDTQYF
cdr3_nt: TGCGCCAGCAGCCAAAGCACAGATACGCAGTATTTT

d_call: TRBD2
j_call: TRBJ2-7
v_call: TRBV20-1
clone_size: .
cdr3_aa: CSASGLAESSYEQYF
cdr3_nt: TGCAGTGCTAGTGGACTAGCGGAGAGCTCCTACGAGCAGTACTTC

d_call: .
j_call: TRBJ2-1
v_call: TRBV5-1
clone_size: once
cdr3_aa: CASSLEPGTHNEQFF
cdr3_nt: TGCGCCAGCAGCTTGGAACCGGGAACCCACAATGAGCAGTTCTTC

d_call: TRBD1
j_call: TRBJ2-2
v_call: TRBV12-5
clone_size: .
cdr3_aa: CASGLGQGNTGELFF
cdr3_nt: TGTGCTAGTGGTTTGGGACAGGGGAACACCGGGGAGCTGTTTTTT

d_call: TRBD1
j_call: TRBJ2-7
v_call: TRBV5-1
clone_size: .
cdr3_aa: CASSAGTGNGHEQYF
cdr3_nt: TGCGCCAGCAGCGCCGGGACAGGGAACGGTCACGAGCAGTACTTC

d_call: TRBD2
j_call: TRBJ2-1
v_call: TRBV7-3
clone_size: .
cdr3_aa: CASSLIGGRAYNEQFF
cdr3_nt: TGTGCCAGCAGCTTGATAGGCGGGAGGGCCTACAATGAGCAGTTCTTC

d_call: TRBD2
j_call: TRBJ2-4
v_call: TRBV6-2/TRBV6-3
clone_size: .
cdr3_aa: CASSYLGEGLAKNIQYF
cdr3_nt: TGTGCCAGCAGTTACCTCGGGGAGGGGTTGGCCAAAAACATTCAGTACTTC

d_call: TRBD1
j_call: TRBJ2-7
v_call: TRBV5-6
clone_size: .
cdr3_aa: CASSLGQGAYEQYF
cdr3_nt: TGTGCCAGCAGCTTGGGACAGGGGGCCTACGAGCAGTACTTC

d_call: TRBD1
j_call: TRBJ1-6
v_call: TRBV28
clone_size: .
cdr3_aa: CASNSQGANSSPLHF
cdr3_nt: TGTGCCAGCAATTCCCAGGGGGCGAATAGTTCACCCCTCCACTTT

d_call: TRBD1
j_call: TRBJ2-7
v_call: TRBV5-6
clone_size: .
cdr3_aa: CASRATYRGGVDEQYF
cdr3_nt: TGTGCCAGCAGAGCGACCTACAGGGGTGGAGTGGACGAGCAGTACTTC

d_call: .
j_call: TRBJ1-1
v_call: TRBV9
clone_size: .
cdr3_aa: CASSVDITGEAFF
cdr3_nt: TGTGCCAGCAGCGTAGACATTACGGGTGAAGCTTTCTTT

d_call: .
j_call: TRBJ1-4
v_call: TRBV7-3
clone_size: once
cdr3_aa: CASSLRRGEKLFF
cdr3_nt: TGTGCCAGCAGCTTAAGGCGGGGGGAAAAACTGTTTTTT

d_call: TRBD2
j_call: TRBJ2-2
v_call: TRBV30
clone_size: .
cdr3_aa: CAWSSYITSGRGTGELFF
cdr3_nt: TGTGCCTGGAGTTCTTACATCACTAGCGGGAGAGGGACCGGGGAGCTGTTTTTT

d_call: .
j_call: TRBJ2-7
v_call: TRBV19
clone_size: .
cdr3_aa: CASSIGGSVSYEQYF
cdr3_nt: TGTGCCAGTAGTATAGGCGGGTCGGTCTCCTACGAGCAGTACTTC

d_call: TRBD1
j_call: TRBJ1-2
v_call: TRBV19
clone_size: .
cdr3_aa: CASSIIQGADYGYTF
cdr3_nt: TGTGCCAGTAGTATAATACAGGGGGCGGACTATGGCTACACCTTC

d_call: TRBD1
j_call: TRBJ2-5
v_call: TRBV2
clone_size: .
cdr3_aa: CASRGQGFYQETQYF
cdr3_nt: TGTGCCAGCAGAGGACAGGGGTTCTACCAAGAGACCCAGTACTTC

d_call: .
j_call: TRBJ1-5
v_call: TRBV15
clone_size: .
cdr3_aa: CATSPPGRTLGGRSQPQHF
cdr3_nt: TGTGCCACCAGTCCACCGGGCCGGACGCTGGGGGGTCGAAGTCAGCCCCAGCATTTT

d_call: TRBD2
j_call: TRBJ2-1
v_call: TRBV7-6
clone_size: .
cdr3_aa: CASSLRLAGGNEQFF
cdr3_nt: TGTGCCAGCAGCCTCCGACTAGCGGGAGGCAATGAGCAGTTCTTC

d_call: TRBD1
j_call: TRBJ2-1
v_call: TRBV15
clone_size: .
cdr3_aa: CATSRGTGTYNEQFF
cdr3_nt: TGTGCCACCAGCAGAGGGACAGGAACCTACAATGAGCAGTTCTTC

d_call: .
j_call: TRBJ2-7
v_call: TRBV11-3
clone_size: .
cdr3_aa: CASSLHRGAPYEQYF
cdr3_nt: TGTGCCAGCAGCTTGCACCGGGGGGCGCCTTACGAGCAGTACTTC

d_call: .
j_call: TRBJ2-7
v_call: TRBV11-2
clone_size: .
cdr3_aa: CASSLVSYEQYF
cdr3_nt: TGTGCCAGCAGCTTAGTCTCGTACGAGCAGTACTTC

d_call: TRBD1
j_call: TRBJ1-2
v_call: TRBV19
clone_size: .
cdr3_aa: CASSMTGMRDGYTF
cdr3_nt: TGTGCCAGTAGTATGACAGGGATGAGGGATGGCTACACCTTC

d_call: TRBD2
j_call: TRBJ2-3
v_call: TRBV4-3
clone_size: .
cdr3_aa: CASSLRSGGNTDTQYF
cdr3_nt: TGCGCCAGCAGCCTCCGTAGCGGGGGGAACACAGATACGCAGTATTTT